Listed below are T cell receptor beta chains from one sample, sequenced in a study of CD8+ T cells in alopecia areata. Clones were read by immunoSEQ multiplex PCR, and TCRdb kept only the in-frame ones, dropping some. The sample holds fewer than 110,000 clones; 65% to 90% are singletons and the top ten take over 8.5%. The starting material was CD8+ T cells sorted from blood, obtained between weeks 30 and 35, from a patient treated with tofacitinib. Source of these receptors: a human donor with alopecia areata. Each CDR3 is given with its conserved first and last residue. A D gene is named only where the DNA matches it firmly. Some rows have no size entry. The others give once, few or many, or a class for an expanded clone.

v_gene: TRBV25-1
abundance: -
d_gene: TRBD2
j_gene: TRBJ2-1
CDR3aa: CASSWTRDENEQFF
CDR3nt: TGTGCCAGCAGTTGGACTAGGGATGAGAATGAGCAGTTCTTC

v_gene: TRBV9
abundance: -
d_gene: -
j_gene: TRBJ2-3
CDR3aa: CASSVGGSDTQYF
CDR3nt: TGTGCCAGCAGCGTAGGGGGGTCAGATACGCAGTATTTT

v_gene: TRBV15
abundance: -
d_gene: -
j_gene: TRBJ2-6
CDR3aa: CATSRDHPQGNSGANVLTF
CDR3nt: TGTGCCACCAGCAGAGACCACCCCCAGGGGAACTCTGGGGCCAACGTCCTGACTTTC

v_gene: TRBV27
abundance: -
d_gene: -
j_gene: TRBJ2-7
CDR3aa: CASSLSWEYEQYF
CDR3nt: TGTGCCAGCAGTTTATCGTGGGAATACGAGCAGTACTTC

v_gene: TRBV30
abundance: -
d_gene: -
j_gene: TRBJ1-1
CDR3aa: CAVGGPEAFF
CDR3nt: TGTGCCGTAGGGGGTCCTGAAGCTTTCTTT

v_gene: TRBV5-4
abundance: -
d_gene: -
j_gene: TRBJ2-2
CDR3aa: CASSLRAGGELFF
CDR3nt: TGTGCCAGCAGCTTGCGGGCCGGCGGGGAGCTGTTTTTT

v_gene: TRBV7-2
abundance: -
d_gene: -
j_gene: TRBJ1-6
CDR3aa: CASSLGPFYNSPLHF
CDR3nt: TGTGCCAGCAGCTTAGGACCGTTCTATAATTCACCCCTCCACTTT

v_gene: TRBV14
abundance: -
d_gene: -
j_gene: TRBJ2-1
CDR3aa: CASSQGAEQFF
CDR3nt: TGTGCCAGCAGCCAGGGGGCTGAGCAGTTCTTC

v_gene: TRBV19
abundance: once
d_gene: TRBD2
j_gene: TRBJ2-7
CDR3aa: CASSGTSGYEQYF
CDR3nt: TGTGCCAGTAGTGGGACTAGCGGCTACGAGCAGTACTTC

v_gene: TRBV27
abundance: -
d_gene: -
j_gene: TRBJ1-5
CDR3aa: CASRTGRNQPQHF
CDR3nt: TGTGCCAGCAGAACGGGTCGCAATCAGCCCCAGCATTTT

v_gene: TRBV9
abundance: -
d_gene: -
j_gene: TRBJ2-5
CDR3aa: CASSPPGGSETQYF
CDR3nt: TGTGCCAGCAGCCCCCCAGGTGGGAGTGAGACCCAGTACTTC

v_gene: TRBV18
abundance: once
d_gene: -
j_gene: TRBJ1-2
CDR3aa: CASLRGYTF
CDR3nt: TGTGCCAGCCTCAGGGGCTACACCTTC

v_gene: TRBV11-2
abundance: once
d_gene: -
j_gene: TRBJ1-6
CDR3aa: CASSLVQGTLSDRNSPLHF
CDR3nt: TGTGCCAGCAGCTTAGTTCAGGGCACCCTTTCCGACCGTAATTCACCCCTCCACTTT

v_gene: TRBV2
abundance: -
d_gene: -
j_gene: TRBJ1-4
CDR3aa: CASADILGTTNEKLFF
CDR3nt: TGTGCCAGCGCTGACATTTTGGGGACAACTAATGAAAAACTGTTTTTT

v_gene: TRBV21-1
abundance: -
d_gene: -
j_gene: TRBJ1-5
CDR3aa: CASSGGAVQPQHF
CDR3nt: TGTGCCAGCAGCGGGGGAGCGGTTCAGCCCCAGCATTTT

v_gene: TRBV6-5
abundance: -
d_gene: -
j_gene: TRBJ1-1
CDR3aa: CASRKKVSEAFF
CDR3nt: TGTGCCAGCAGAAAGAAGGTCTCAGAAGCTTTCTTT

v_gene: TRBV19
abundance: -
d_gene: -
j_gene: TRBJ1-1
CDR3aa: CAVKLGREAFF
CDR3nt: TGTGCCGTTAAGCTCGGACGAGAAGCTTTCTTT

v_gene: TRBV19
abundance: -
d_gene: -
j_gene: TRBJ1-2
CDR3aa: CASNPGIYGYTF
CDR3nt: TGTGCCAGTAACCCAGGGATCTATGGCTACACCTTC

v_gene: TRBV6-5
abundance: -
d_gene: TRBD1
j_gene: TRBJ2-7
CDR3aa: CASSYSDGQGYEQYF
CDR3nt: TGTGCCAGCAGTTACTCGGACGGACAGGGCTACGAGCAGTACTTC

v_gene: TRBV7-9
abundance: -
d_gene: -
j_gene: TRBJ2-2
CDR3aa: CASGPTGTNTGELFF
CDR3nt: TGTGCCAGCGGACCGACAGGGACTAACACCGGGGAGCTGTTTTTT

v_gene: TRBV7-2
abundance: -
d_gene: -
j_gene: TRBJ2-7
CDR3aa: CASSLDRQVPSYEQYF
CDR3nt: TGTGCCAGCAGCTTAGATAGACAGGTCCCCTCCTACGAGCAGTACTTC

v_gene: TRBV7-8
abundance: -
d_gene: -
j_gene: TRBJ2-1
CDR3aa: CASSTWGQGGNEQFF
CDR3nt: TGTGCCAGCAGCACCTGGGGGCAGGGCGGTAATGAGCAGTTCTTC

v_gene: TRBV29-1
abundance: -
d_gene: -
j_gene: TRBJ2-7
CDR3aa: CSVGRGEEEQYF
CDR3nt: TGCAGCGTTGGAAGGGGAGAGGAAGAGCAGTACTTC

v_gene: TRBV29-1
abundance: -
d_gene: TRBD2
j_gene: TRBJ2-1
CDR3aa: CSAGPGGANEQFF
CDR3nt: TGCAGCGCTGGACCCGGGGGGGCGAATGAGCAGTTCTTC

v_gene: TRBV21-1
abundance: -
d_gene: -
j_gene: TRBJ2-5
CDR3aa: CASSNTKGQGLEETQYF
CDR3nt: TGTGCCAGCAGCAATACAAAGGGACAGGGATTAGAAGAGACCCAGTACTTC

v_gene: TRBV7-2
abundance: -
d_gene: TRBD2
j_gene: TRBJ2-1
CDR3aa: CASSLQKASGFYNEQFF
CDR3nt: TGTGCCAGCAGCTTACAGAAGGCTAGCGGATTCTACAATGAGCAGTTCTTC

v_gene: TRBV16
abundance: -
d_gene: TRBD1
j_gene: TRBJ2-7
CDR3aa: CASSPLGQGENEQYF
CDR3nt: TGTGCCAGCAGCCCATTGGGACAGGGGGAGAACGAGCAGTACTTC

v_gene: TRBV12-5
abundance: once
d_gene: -
j_gene: TRBJ2-3
CDR3aa: CASGLGPSGLTDTQYF
CDR3nt: TGTGCTAGTGGTTTGGGACCGAGCGGTCTCACAGATACGCAGTATTTT

v_gene: TRBV5-1
abundance: -
d_gene: -
j_gene: TRBJ2-7
CDR3aa: CASSPGTDSYGQYF
CDR3nt: TGCGCCAGCAGCCCGGGGACTGACTCCTACGGGCAGTACTTC

v_gene: TRBV7-7
abundance: -
d_gene: TRBD1
j_gene: TRBJ2-1
CDR3aa: CASSLGQGSYNEQFF
CDR3nt: TGTGCCAGCAGCTTGGGACAGGGTTCCTACAATGAGCAGTTCTTC

v_gene: TRBV5-4
abundance: -
d_gene: -
j_gene: TRBJ1-1
CDR3aa: CASSGWMGTEAFF
CDR3nt: TGTGCCAGCAGCGGGTGGATGGGGACTGAAGCTTTCTTT

v_gene: TRBV4-1
abundance: -
d_gene: -
j_gene: TRBJ1-1
CDR3aa: CASSQDVGGYTEAFF
CDR3nt: TGCGCCAGCAGCCAAGACGTTGGAGGGTATACTGAAGCTTTCTTT

v_gene: TRBV27
abundance: -
d_gene: -
j_gene: TRBJ2-7
CDR3aa: CASKPKWTYYEQYF
CDR3nt: TGTGCCAGCAAACCAAAGTGGACATACTACGAGCAGTACTTC

v_gene: TRBV5-4
abundance: -
d_gene: -
j_gene: TRBJ2-1
CDR3aa: CASSFGGNEQFF
CDR3nt: TGTGCCAGCAGCTTTGGAGGTAATGAGCAGTTCTTC

v_gene: TRBV5-6
abundance: -
d_gene: TRBD1
j_gene: TRBJ1-5
CDR3aa: CASSYYRGEGNQPQHF
CDR3nt: TGTGCCAGCAGCTACTACAGGGGGGAAGGCAATCAGCCCCAGCATTTT

v_gene: TRBV19
abundance: -
d_gene: -
j_gene: TRBJ1-1
CDR3aa: CASSPTGTEAFF
CDR3nt: TGTGCCAGTAGTCCCACGGGGACTGAAGCTTTCTTT

v_gene: TRBV2
abundance: -
d_gene: TRBD1
j_gene: TRBJ1-1
CDR3aa: CASMKGDRGTAFF
CDR3nt: TGTGCCAGCATGAAGGGGGACAGGGGTACGGCTTTCTTT

v_gene: TRBV19
abundance: -
d_gene: -
j_gene: TRBJ2-7
CDR3aa: CASSMGTGYEQYF
CDR3nt: TGTGCCAGTAGTATGGGGACTGGCTACGAGCAGTACTTC

v_gene: TRBV5-6
abundance: -
d_gene: -
j_gene: TRBJ2-7
CDR3aa: CASSLEYEQYF
CDR3nt: TGTGCCAGCAGCTTGGAGTACGAGCAGTACTTC